This T cell receptor (beta chain) derives from a study of beta chain features in type 1 diabetes. Concerning this clone itself: Its antigen is unknown.

Every isolated RNA sample was fully reverse transcribed, so sequencing captured expressed TCRB transcripts. Samples of naive, central memory and regulatory T cells yielded a mean of about 3.6 million reads. The assay was immunoSEQ multiplex PCR, and TCRdb's table has in-frame clones only and misses some. Here the sample spans 400,000 or so clones, approximately 12% being singletons. General observations from the study: Diminished insertions and augmented deletions at VDJ junctions characterized type 1 diabetes patients. Shortening that was moderate but significant affected the TCRB CDR3s of Type 1 diabetes patients in all four CD4+ subsets. Researchers caution that PCR might favor shorter templates, equally among patients and controls.

This TCR was recovered from a woman between 18 and 29 years old with type 1 diabetes. Sequenced: naive CD4+ T cells from blood.

The DNA for the CDR3 is TGTGCCAGCAGCGCAGGGGGCGGTTCCTTTTACAATGAGCAGTTCTTC. It encodes CASSAGGGSFYNEQFF. This sequence joins TRBV7-9 and TRBJ2-1; 8 positions agree with TRBD1. The ends lost 5 bases at V and 4 bases at J; junction bases unmatched: 10. Germline values: CDR1 SEHNR, CDR2 FQNEAQ (reference sequence). There are 16 residues in the CDR3.